This entry describes one T cell receptor (beta chain). Its binding antigen is unknown. Base qualities were left out, and no much larger clone turns up one base away. In total, 630 or so healthy bone marrow donors made up the cohort. All cohort members were sampled while nominally healthy, although unrecorded immune exposures were likely present. The donor was CMV seropositive and belonged to the group of about 290 seropositive cohort members. A peripheral blood sample was collected from each donor, and TCR beta sequencing was performed on peripheral blood mononuclear cells. Genomic DNA was extracted from the blood cell samples with the Qiagen DNeasy Blood Extraction Kit. Trimming leaves V shorter by 4 bases and J shorter by 2 bases, with the junction holding 3 bases beyond the gene matches. Reading the germline V gene (reference sequence) gives CDR1 SGHNT and CDR2 YYREEE. From its cysteine to its phenylalanine, the CDR3 spans 15 amino acids. The read is trimmed to its CDR3 DNA, 45 bases read in frame from base 1.

The data belong to a study of cytomegalovirus exposure and HLA in healthy donors (dated by TCRdb to 2016 to 2017). For the study in its entirety: In an earlier analysis of 550 to 750 of the donors, under 300 Gb of sequence data and 90 million to 120 million unique TCR beta sequences from about 190 million T cells were reported. An earlier analysis of approximately 630 of the donors applied high-throughput TCR beta sequencing to assess whether each TCR beta V gene segment acted as functional or pseudogenic. HLA typing included class I and class II loci at four-digit resolution. A later analysis re-examined previously published TCR beta repertoires from over 500 donors and added high-resolution HLA genotyping to investigate patterns of TCR occurrence. Donor age, sex, ethnicity and CMV serostatus were compiled together with the repertoire data. To predict cytomegalovirus infection status, the study brought together high-throughput TCR immunosequencing, statistical association of individual TCRs with disease status, and machine learning. Among about 400 genotyped donors of the cohort, an average of about 220,000 unique TCR beta nucleotide sequences was sequenced per donor, of which 15% to 20% were non-productive. An early release that covered 500 to 800 HLA-typed donors contained around 300 gigabases of sequencing data and about 84 million unique TCR sequences. In the later analysis, no new phenotypic data were used to find candidate immune exposures; instead, reliance was placed on TCR beta sequences and their occurrence across donors. Along with the roughly 700-subject first cohort, a separate validation cohort of over a hundred different subjects was used. All discovery cohort repertoires had been generated on a single sequencing platform. Among the roughly 380 genotyped donors, approximately 77% belonged to the genetic ancestry cluster associated with self-reported Caucasian donors. A later genetic analysis used genome-wide SNP genotypes for about 55% of the 666 donors, treating that subset as a discovery cohort. The study was designed to test whether signatures of past pathogen exposure could be identified by cataloging public T cell receptors. The study profiled the T cell repertoires of 500 to 800 subjects by immunosequencing and related them to cytomegalovirus serostatus. The number of typed donors differed by locus: about 620-630 for A, B, C, DRB1 and DQB1; 500 to 550 for DQA1; 606 for DPA1; and around 490 for DPB1. Because of strong linkage in the cohort, roughly five DR-DQ haplotypes were treated as single units for association and clustering.

Overall study outcomes, separate from this receptor: The classifier was reported to diagnose cytomegalovirus status with high specificity and sensitivity in both the original cohort and the validation cohort. In a later analysis, HLA-associated TCR beta chains showed more clonal expansion and lower generation probabilities than non-associated chains that were equally common. Because the 87-base-pair reads could not distinguish some IMGT-functional V segments, including TRBV6-2 and TRBV6-3, those segments were excluded. At a false discovery rate of 0.05, a later analysis linked some 17,000 TCR beta sequences to specific HLA alleles. Linkage disequilibrium might explain the correlated functional status among segregating V segments, but an unknown experimental factor could not be ruled out. In a later analysis, the rate of TCR association differed among HLA loci, with DRB1 alleles having the most associated TCRs and HLA-C alleles having the fewest. Immune exposure information for the cohort was limited to CMV serostatus. It was suggested by the authors that the approach could potentially be generalized to other disease states and immunological phenotypes. Because some donors lacked HLA typing at each locus, the association tests relied only on the typed subset. A total of 164 TCR beta chains were listed by the study as associated with cytomegalovirus. A later genetic analysis associated a missense DCLRE1C variant with V-gene and J-gene trimming of TCR beta chains, and an independent cohort replicated the association. When HLA alleles, especially DR and DQ, strongly co-occurred, attributing TCR associations to individual alleles was difficult. According to a later genetic analysis, donors in an Asian-associated ancestry cluster had fewer N-insertions in productive TCRs than the approximately 690-donor mean. This cohort had only TCR beta chains sequenced, and the lack of alpha or paired-chain data limited which features could be detected. Presence/absence analyses assumed roughly uniform sequencing depth across donors, an assumption that may not hold. A further reported finding was that TCR beta sequences accurately predicted the HLA-A and HLA-B alleles for most subjects in the first cohort. A few of the identified cytomegalovirus-associated TCR beta chains were confirmed in vitro to be specific for cytomegalovirus antigens. A cluster of highly shared sequence variants was judged likely to represent a technical artifact of the sequencing pipeline. Because counts were too low, 15 or so rarely observed V segments, including chromosome 9 orphons, were excluded from the earlier analysis of a few hundred of the donors. Broadly in line with IMGT annotations, most TCR beta V segments showed up in productive rearrangements about 87% or about 30% of the time in an earlier analysis of roughly 590 of the donors. In a later analysis, several top co-occurrence clusters were reported to appear linked to parvovirus B19, influenza, CMV and Epstein-Barr virus. According to a later analysis, most CMV-associated TCR beta chains appeared to be HLA-restricted, and the HLA associations seemed to be driven largely by CMV exposure. While some public TCRs were present in many individuals, most TCR sequences turned up only very rarely across donors.

To prepare the library, the immunoSEQ multiplex PCR assay was applied. A mixture of 60 forward primers for TCR Vbeta segments and 13 reverse primers for TCR Jbeta segments was used in the multiplex PCR. The CDR3 region of rearranged TCR beta genes was amplified from genomic DNA by a multiplex PCR assay. The amplified TCR beta libraries were sequenced on the Illumina HiSeq System as 87-base-pair reads. The paper's data handling went like this. In a later analysis, tens of millions of unique TCR beta chains were counted across the roughly 700 repertoires, and approximately 11 million of these chains were shared by at least two donors. Raw reads were error-corrected and collapsed into unique sequences with a nearest-neighbor algorithm that merged closely related sequences to remove PCR and sequencing errors. CDR3 sequences were aligned to IMGT reference sequences to assign V, D and J gene segments. For a sequence to be retained, at least a six-nucleotide match to both a V gene segment and a J gene segment was required. A rearrangement counted as productive if the CDR3 had no stop codons and remained in frame with V and J, and every other rearrangement counted as non-productive. Following IMGT convention, CDR3 was defined as the stretch from the second conserved V-encoded cysteine to the conserved J-encoded phenylalanine. The earlier analysis of fewer than 700 of the donors excluded sequences that lacked an unambiguous match to a single V gene segment. In an earlier analysis of more than 500 of the donors, a V segment was called functional when productive rearrangements were above 56.7%, and segregating when the standard deviation between donors exceeded 5%. A statistical classification framework was built to diagnose cytomegalovirus status from the catalog of TCR beta chain sequences. V and J gene assignment, in a later analysis, came from comparing TCR nucleotide sequences with IMGT/GENE-DB human TR gene sequences. The TCRdist pipeline was used in a later analysis to assign CDR3 sequences and most-parsimonious VDJ recombination scenarios. In a later analysis, every TCR beta chain was defined by the combination of its CDR3 amino acid sequence and its V-gene family, and reads without a unique V-gene family were dropped. A later analysis removed 600 or so highly shared, low-generation-probability nucleotide sequences to deal with suspected cross-contamination and a sequencing artifact. A later analysis calculated a clonal expansion index for each public chain from normalized within-repertoire ranks of inferred template counts. Generation probabilities in a later analysis came from a VDJ recombination model fitted to out-of-frame rearrangements, and those results were checked against IGoR. A later analysis scored TCR-TCR, TCR-HLA and TCR-CMV co-occurrence with hypergeometric tests, applying a repertoire-size bias correction to TCR pairs. In a later analysis, false discovery rates were estimated by permuting HLA or CMV assignments 20 times. In a later analysis, co-occurring TCRs were grouped using DBSCAN, and TCRdist sequence similarity was added for clustering within HLA-allele-positive subsets. Repertoires with fewer than 30,000 or more than 120,000 public chains, plus five repertoires with anomalous nucleotide sharing, were excluded from co-occurrence clustering. This immuneACCESS table, as held by TCRdb, lists in-frame sequences with V and J called but not all clones. Of the missing ones, under half trace to an unresolved V gene in checked studies; the others have no known cause. D and trimming were read from the DNA, whereas the V and J calls and clone size are those reported in that table. In all, the sample holds some 90,000 clones, and approximately 74% of those were seen once. The biggest ten clones account for more than 2.5% of the sample.

The receptor chain draws on TRBV5-4 and TRBJ2-1; 10 bases in the middle match TRBD2. The sample was PBMCs. The sequence came from a female donor in good health and CMV-seropositive. DNA sequence: TGTGCCAGCAGCGCCAGCGGGAGGGCCTACAATGAGCAGTTCTTC. This translates into CASSASGRAYNEQFF.